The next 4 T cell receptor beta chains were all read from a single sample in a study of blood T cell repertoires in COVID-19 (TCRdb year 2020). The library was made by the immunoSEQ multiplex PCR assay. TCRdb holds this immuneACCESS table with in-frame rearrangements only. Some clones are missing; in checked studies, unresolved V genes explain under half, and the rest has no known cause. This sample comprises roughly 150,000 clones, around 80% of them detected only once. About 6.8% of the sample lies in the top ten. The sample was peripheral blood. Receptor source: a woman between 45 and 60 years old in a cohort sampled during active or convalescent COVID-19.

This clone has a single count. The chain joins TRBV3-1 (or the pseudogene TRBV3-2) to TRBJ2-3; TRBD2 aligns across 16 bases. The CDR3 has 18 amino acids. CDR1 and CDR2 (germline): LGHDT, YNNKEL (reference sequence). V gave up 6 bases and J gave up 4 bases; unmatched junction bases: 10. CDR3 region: CASSEPGLAGGQADTQYF. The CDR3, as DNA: TGTGCCAGCAGTGAGCCGGGACTAGCGGGGGGGCAAGCAGATACGCAGTATTTT.

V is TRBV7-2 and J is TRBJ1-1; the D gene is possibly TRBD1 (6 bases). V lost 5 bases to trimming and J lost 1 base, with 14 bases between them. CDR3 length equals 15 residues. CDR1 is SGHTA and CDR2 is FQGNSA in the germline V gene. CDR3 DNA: TGTGCCAGCAGCGAGGAAGGGGGAAGGAACACTGAAGCTTTCTTT. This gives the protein CASSEEGGRNTEAFF.

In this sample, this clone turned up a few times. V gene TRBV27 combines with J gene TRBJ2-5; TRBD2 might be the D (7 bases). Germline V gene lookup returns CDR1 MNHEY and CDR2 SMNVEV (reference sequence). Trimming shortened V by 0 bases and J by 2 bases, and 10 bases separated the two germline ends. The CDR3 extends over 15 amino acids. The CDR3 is CASSLSAGAQETQYF. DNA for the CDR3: TGTGCCAGCAGTTTATCTGCGGGGGCACAAGAGACCCAGTACTTC.

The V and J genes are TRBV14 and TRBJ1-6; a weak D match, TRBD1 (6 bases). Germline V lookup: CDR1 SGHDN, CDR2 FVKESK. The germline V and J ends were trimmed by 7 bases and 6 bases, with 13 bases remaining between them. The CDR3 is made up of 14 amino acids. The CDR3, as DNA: TGTGCCAGCACCAGAACAGGGTTTAATTCACCCCTCCACTTT. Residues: CASTRTGFNSPLHF.